The 29 T cell receptor beta chains given below trace back to one sample, sequenced in a study of beta chain features in type 1 diabetes. Isolated RNA was reverse transcribed in full, so expressed TCRB transcripts were sequenced. Repertoires were generated with immunoSEQ multiplex PCR, while TCRdb's copy carries only in-frame clones and drops some. The sample contains around 500,000 clones, about 29% of which appear only once. Material for sequencing was naive CD4+ T cells from blood. All receptors derive from a man between 18 and 29 years old in good health.

This clone was observed a handful of times. V is TRBV7-2 and J is TRBJ1-5; D possibly corresponds to TRBD1 (6 bases). Germline lookup yields CDR1 SGHTA and CDR2 FQGNSA. V was shortened by 0 bases and J by 6 bases, with 12 bases between the two germline ends. This CDR3 region has 15 residues. CDR3 nucleotides: TGTGCCAGCAGCTTAGCTGCAGGGGATTTTCAGCCCCAGCATTTT. Translating gives CASSLAAGDFQPQHF. Complete variable domain (other parts from reference TRBV7-2 and TRBJ1-5): GAGVSQSPSNKVTEKGKDVELRCDPISGHTALYWYRQSLGQGLEFLIYFQGNSAPDKSGLPSDRFSAERTGGSVSTLTIQRTQQEDSAVYLCASSLAAGDFQPQHFGDGTRLSIL.

The chain uses TRBV11-1 and TRBJ2-3, with D perhaps matching TRBD1 or TRBD2 (5 bases each). CDR3 size: 13 residues. Trimming took off 4 bases at V and 4 bases at J, with 9 bases between the two ends. Germline-derived CDR1 and CDR2 are SGHAT and FQDESV (reference sequence). The CDR3 is CASSWDLSDTQYF. Here the CDR3 DNA reads TGTGCCAGCAGCTGGGACCTGTCAGATACGCAGTATTTT.

CDR3 in DNA: TGCGCCAGCAGCCAGTCTAGCGGGTTTGGTGATGAGCAGTTCTTC. The encoded protein is CASSQSSGFGDEQFF. This chain uses TRBV4-1 with TRBJ2-1; 8 bases map to TRBD2. The CDR3 totals 15 residues. V dropped 3 bases and J dropped 8; count of bases not matched to a gene: 9. The germline gives CDR1 MGHRA, CDR2 YSYEKL.

The sample holds a few counts of this clone. J is TRBJ2-5 and V is TRBV30, with 10 bases aligning to TRBD2. CDR3 length: 13 residues. Germline CDR1 reads GTSNPN; CDR2 reads SVGIG (reference sequence). Trimming removed 5 bases from V and 6 bases from J; junction bases left unmatched: 6. CDR3 region: CAWDSGRSKTQYF. The CDR3 DNA sequence: TGTGCCTGGGATAGCGGGAGGAGTAAGACCCAGTACTTC. The full variable domain, rest sourced from reference TRBV30 and TRBJ2-5, is SQTIHQWPATLVQPVGSPLSLECTVEGTSNPNLYWYRQAAGRGLQLLFYSVGIGQISSEVPQNLSASRPQDRQFILSSKKLLLSDSGFYLCAWDSGRSKTQYFGPGTRLLVL.

This sequence joins TRBV7-9 and TRBJ2-5; no clear D gene. CDR1 is SEHNR, CDR2 FQNEAQ, per germline (reference sequence). Trimming pared 5 bases from V and 7 bases from J, leaving 14 bases between. This CDR3 comprises 13 residues. Here the CDR3 DNA reads TGTGCCAGCAGCATAAATAACGTGGGGACCCAGTACTTC. It codes for CASSINNVGTQYF.

The gene calls are TRBV4-2 and TRBJ1-3; no reliable D call. CDR3 length: 15 amino acids. Germline-derived CDR1 and CDR2 are LGHNA and YNFKEQ. The V and J ends lost 0 bases and 2 bases respectively, with 8 bases between them. CDR3 coding DNA: TGTGCCAGCAGCCAAGATCCCGGGGCTGGAAACACCATATATTTT. It translates to CASSQDPGAGNTIYF.

The V gene is TRBV29-1, the J gene TRBJ1-1; possibly TRBD1 for D (6 bases). Per the germline V gene, CDR1 is SQVTM and CDR2 is ANQGSEA. This CDR3 has 13 amino acids. The V end was cut by 6 bases, the J end by 0 bases, with 11 bases between. CDR3 in amino acids: CSVGGLMNTEAFF. CDR3 in DNA: TGCAGCGTCGGGGGGCTCATGAACACTGAAGCTTTCTTT. The full variable domain, its missing parts supplied by reference TRBV29-1 and TRBJ1-1, is SAVISQKPSRDICQRGTSLTIQCQVDSQVTMMFWYRQQPGQSLTLIATANQGSEATYESGFVIDKFPISRPNLTFSTLTVSNMSPEDSSIYLCSVGGLMNTEAFFGQGTRLTVV.

J is TRBJ2-1 and V is TRBV6-6, with 10 bases fitting TRBD2. Germline V gives CDR1 MNHNY, CDR2 SVGAGI (reference sequence). The junction had 8 bases not matched to a gene; V was cut back by 6 bases and J by 9 bases. This CDR3 region has 14 residues. The CDR3 spells CASSLQREGTEQFF. The CDR3 DNA reads as TGTGCCAGCAGCCTCCAGCGGGAGGGCACTGAGCAGTTCTTC.

This chain uses TRBV6-1 with TRBJ1-5; a possible D gene is TRBD1 (6 bases). CDR3 length equals 15 residues. Germline values: CDR1 MNHNS, CDR2 SASEGT. Trimming took off 2 bases at V and 7 bases at J, with 15 bases between the two ends. DNA for the CDR3: TGTGCCAGCAGTGAATCCATGGGGGGCATACAGCCCCAGCATTTT. As protein: CASSESMGGIQPQHF.

This clone was counted a few times. The chain recombines TRBV14 with TRBJ2-1, with a possible D match to TRBD2 (6 bases). This CDR3 spans 16 amino acids. Germline V lookup: CDR1 SGHDN, CDR2 FVKESK. Trimming left V 0 bases short and J 6 bases short, with 15 bases between. CDR3 DNA: TGTGCCAGCAGCCAAGATCTCCGGGAGTTATGCAATGAGCAGTTCTTC. Residues: CASSQDLRELCNEQFF. Supplemented by reference TRBV14 and TRBJ2-1, the full variable domain reads EAGVTQFPSHSVIEKGQTVTLRCDPISGHDNLYWYRRVMGKEIKFLLHFVKESKQDESGMPNNRFLAERTGGTYSTLKVQPAELEDSGVYFCASSQDLRELCNEQFFGPGTRLTVL.

As DNA, the CDR3 is TGTGCCAGCAGCGTAGGAGGGAATAGCAATCAGCCCCAGCATTTT. This codes for CASSVGGNSNQPQHF. The V call is TRBV9, the J call TRBJ1-5; D remains ambiguous. The germline V and J ends were trimmed by 0 bases and 0 bases, with 7 bases remaining between them. The CDR3 covers 15 residues. The V gene's germline CDR1 is SGDLS and CDR2 YYNGEE.

The chain joins TRBV5-1 to TRBJ2-2, with 9 nucleotides matching TRBD1. V trimming: 4 bases; J trimming: 4 bases; junction bases outside the gene matches: 8. CDR3 length: 16 residues. Germline assignment: CDR1 SGHRS and CDR2 YFSETQ. This CDR3 is CASSPGTGKTTGELFF. The CDR3 DNA is TGCGCCAGCAGCCCAGGGACAGGGAAGACCACCGGGGAGCTGTTTTTT.

This clone was counted a few times. The V and J genes are TRBV6-4 and TRBJ2-7; 9 bases map to TRBD2. V trimming: 2 bases; J trimming: 5 bases; junction bases outside the gene matches: 13. CDR1 and CDR2 (germline): MRHNA, SNTAGT. The CDR3 runs to 17 residues. CDR3 amino acids: CASSDGSWASGNHEQYF. CDR3 DNA sequence: TGTGCCAGCAGTGACGGGTCTTGGGCTAGCGGGAACCACGAGCAGTACTTC.

A few counts support this clone. The chain links TRBV5-4 to TRBJ1-2; D remains unclear. The V end lost 4 bases, the J end lost 0 bases, and 10 bases lay between the germline ends. From germline, CDR1 is SGHNT and CDR2 YYREEE (reference sequence). The CDR3 sequence is 14 residues long. CDR3 loop: CASSPIGANYGYTF. Written as DNA, the CDR3 is TGTGCCAGCAGCCCAATCGGGGCTAACTATGGCTACACCTTC.

The chain carries TRBV15 and TRBJ2-1; TRBD2 agrees at 10 bases. Looked up from germline, CDR1 is LNHNV and CDR2 is YYDKDF (reference sequence). Germline trimming cut 3 bases from V and 5 bases from J; bases unmatched to any gene: 13. The CDR3 length is 18 residues. The CDR3 protein is CATSRESRASGSHNEQFF. In DNA, the CDR3 is TGTGCCACCAGCAGGGAAAGTCGGGCTAGCGGGAGCCACAATGAGCAGTTCTTC.

A single count supports this clone. The V call is TRBV19, the J call TRBJ2-1; D ambiguous. The CDR3 runs to 13 residues. Germline CDR1 reads LNHDA; CDR2 reads SQIVND (reference sequence). V was cut by 3 bases and J by 7 bases, with 10 bases left in between. This chain's CDR3 is CASSILWWNEQFF. CDR3 coding DNA: TGTGCCAGTAGTATCCTGTGGTGGAATGAGCAGTTCTTC.

The chain has TRBV5-4 and TRBJ1-2; TRBD1 is a possible D gene (5 bases). This CDR3 comprises 12 residues. V was pared by 1 base and J by 7 bases, with 8 bases between. Germline values: CDR1 SGHNT, CDR2 YYREEE (reference sequence). As DNA, the CDR3 is TGTGCCAGCAGCTTGAGTAGGGGTGGCTACACCTTC. Its translation: CASSLSRGGYTF.

The rearrangement links TRBV30 to TRBJ2-2; D gene ambiguous. This CDR3 spans 13 amino acids. The V and J ends lost 0 bases and 7 bases respectively, with 9 bases between them. CDR1 and CDR2 from the germline V gene are GTSNPN and SVGIG (reference sequence). DNA of the CDR3: TGTGCCTGGAGTGTCAGTCAGGTCGGGGAGCTGTTTTTT. Translated: CAWSVSQVGELFF.

There are a few counts of this clone. The rearrangement uses TRBV23-1 and TRBJ2-1; D call uncertain. TRBV23-1 qualifies as an ORF whose function is uncertain. This CDR3 comprises 13 residues. The V end was cut by 3 bases, the J end by 9 bases, with 12 bases between. For the CDR3, the DNA is TGCGCCAGCAGTCAGGGGATGACGGGTGAGCAGTTCTTC. Its translation is CASSQGMTGEQFF.

The chain has TRBV25-1 and TRBJ2-5; D uncertain. Germline CDR1 reads MGHDK; CDR2 reads SYGVNS. This CDR3 region has 12 residues. V shed 4 bases and J shed 2 bases, with 5 bases lying between them. The CDR3 protein is CASSGPQETQYF. CDR3 nucleotides: TGTGCCAGCAGTGGACCGCAAGAGACCCAGTACTTC.

V is TRBV30 and J is TRBJ2-3; 7 positions match TRBD2. Losses at the gene ends were 1 base for V and 4 bases for J; bases not matched to a gene: 8. Germline V CDR1 and CDR2: GTSNPN, SVGIG (reference sequence). The CDR3 is 15 amino acids. CDR3 sequence reads: CAWSDLGGASDTQYF. The CDR3 DNA reads as TGTGCCTGGAGTGATCTGGGAGGGGCATCAGATACGCAGTATTTT.

This clone has a handful of counts. The same CDR3 arises from other DNA sequences in this sample as well. The chain uses TRBV5-4 and TRBJ2-3; no clear D gene. Trimming left V 4 bases short and J 0 bases short, with 6 bases between. The length of the CDR3 is 13 residues. CDR1 SGHNT and CDR2 YYREEE come from the germline V gene (reference sequence). The DNA of the CDR3 is TGTGCCAGCAGCCTCCCTAGCACAGATACGCAGTATTTT. As protein: CASSLPSTDTQYF.

This chain connects TRBV9 to TRBJ2-5; TRBD1 matches 7 bases. The CDR3 loop spans 14 amino acids. CDR1 and CDR2 (germline): SGDLS, YYNGEE. V was clipped by 6 bases and J by 6 bases; unmatched bases: 11. CDR3 in DNA: TGTGCCAGCACCCCCACAGGGGCGGTCAAGACCCAGTACTTC. Amino acids: CASTPTGAVKTQYF.

This clone has just a few counts. Other DNA sequences within the sample encode an identical CDR3. The chain joins TRBV9 to TRBJ2-1; no reliable D call. Per the germline V gene, CDR1 is SGDLS and CDR2 is YYNGEE. The CDR3 totals 15 residues. Deletions cut 0 bases from V and 0 bases from J, with 7 bases between. In nucleotides, the CDR3 is TGTGCCAGCAGCGTAGAGGGCGGCTCCTACAATGAGCAGTTCTTC. This sequence encodes CASSVEGGSYNEQFF.

CDR3 residues: CAWSRLLSGNTIYF. The CDR3 nucleotides read TGTGCCTGGAGTCGGCTACTCTCTGGAAACACCATATATTTT. The chain recombines TRBV30 with TRBJ1-3; D is ambiguous. From germline, CDR1 is GTSNPN and CDR2 SVGIG (reference sequence). The CDR3 extends over 14 amino acids. V lost 2 bases, J lost 0 bases, and 8 bases lay in between. Supplemented by reference TRBV30 and TRBJ1-3, the full variable domain reads SQTIHQWPATLVQPVGSPLSLECTVEGTSNPNLYWYRQAAGRGLQLLFYSVGIGQISSEVPQNLSASRPQDRQFILSSKKLLLSDSGFYLCAWSRLLSGNTIYFGEGSWLTVV.

The CDR3 reads CASRPAGMNTEAFF. The CDR3 DNA is TGTGCCAGCAGGCCCGCCGGTATGAACACTGAAGCTTTCTTT. The gene calls are TRBV27 and TRBJ1-1; D not certain. CDR3 length equals 14 residues. Trimming left V 6 bases short and J 0 bases short, with 11 bases between. Germline assignment: CDR1 MNHEY and CDR2 SMNVEV (reference sequence).

This clone was observed a handful of times. This chain connects TRBV28 to TRBJ2-7, with a possible D match to TRBD1 (6 bases). V was pared by 5 bases and J by 5 bases, with 13 bases between. The CDR3 contains 13 residues. Germline loops: CDR1 MDHEN, CDR2 SYDVKM. CDR3 loop: CASSPQGEDEQYF. Here the CDR3 DNA reads TGTGCCAGCAGTCCACAGGGAGAGGACGAGCAGTACTTC.

V and J are TRBV28 and TRBJ2-6, with 7 bases aligning to TRBD1. The CDR3 length is 17 residues. Germline loops: CDR1 MDHEN, CDR2 SYDVKM. V was clipped by 2 bases and J by 0 bases; unmatched bases: 4. The CDR3, as DNA: TGTGCCAGCAGTTTAGAGGGACAGACCTCTGGGGCCAACGTCCTGACTTTC. This translates into CASSLEGQTSGANVLTF.

This clone appeared a few times. The chain employs TRBV10-2 and TRBJ2-1; 7 bases line up with TRBD1. Trimming at V came to 7 bases and at J to 4 bases, leaving 4 bases not matched to a gene. The CDR3 spans 13 residues. The germline CDR1 and CDR2 sequences are WSHSY and SAAADI. The CDR3 loop is CASNGDSYNEQFF. CDR3 bases: TGCGCCAGCAATGGGGACAGTTACAATGAGCAGTTCTTC.